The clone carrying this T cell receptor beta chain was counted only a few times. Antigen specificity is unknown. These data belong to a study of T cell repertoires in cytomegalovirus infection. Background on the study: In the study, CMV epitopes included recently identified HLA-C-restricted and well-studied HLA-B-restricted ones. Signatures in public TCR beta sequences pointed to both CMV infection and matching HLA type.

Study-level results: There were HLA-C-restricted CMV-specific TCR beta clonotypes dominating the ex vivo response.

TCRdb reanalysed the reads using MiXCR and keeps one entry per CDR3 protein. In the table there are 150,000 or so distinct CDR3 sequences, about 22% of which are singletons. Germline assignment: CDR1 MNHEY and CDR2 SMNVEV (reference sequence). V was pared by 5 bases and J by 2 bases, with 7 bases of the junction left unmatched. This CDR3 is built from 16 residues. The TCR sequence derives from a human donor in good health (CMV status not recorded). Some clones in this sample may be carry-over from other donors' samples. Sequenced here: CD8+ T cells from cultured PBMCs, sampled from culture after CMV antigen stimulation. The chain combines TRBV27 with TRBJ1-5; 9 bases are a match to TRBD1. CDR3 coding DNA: TGTGCCAGCAGTCCGGGACAGGGTTGGGGCAATCAGCCCCAGCATTTT. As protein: CASSPGQGWGNQPQHF.